In this sample, the clone carrying this TCR beta chain turned up once. Its target is unknown. The sample originates from a study of cytomegalovirus exposure and HLA in healthy donors. General study points: A later analysis found TCR association rates differed by HLA locus, highest for DRB1 and lowest for HLA-C. Rare TCR sequences dominated, though some public TCRs recurred in many donors.

The PCR contained 60 Vbeta and 13 Jbeta primers. Assay used: immunoSEQ multiplex PCR; TCRdb lists only in-frame clones, some missing. The sample records about 150,000 clones, over 65% being singletons. The sequenced material came from PBMCs. The source is a woman between 35 and 50 years old in good health and CMV-seronegative.

The CDR3 loop reads CASSLSGRWYEQYF. CDR3 nucleotide sequence: TGTGCCAGCAGTTTAAGCGGGAGATGGTACGAGCAGTACTTC. This chain links TRBV28 with TRBJ2-7; 8 nucleotides match TRBD2. CDR1 MDHEN and CDR2 SYDVKM come from the germline V gene. Trimming removed 2 bases from V and 4 bases from J; junction bases left unmatched: 4. This CDR3 spans 14 amino acids.